This T cell receptor beta chain was captured by sequencing in a study of beta chain features in type 1 diabetes. Regarding the study as a whole: Within each of all four CD4+ subsets, Type 1 diabetes patients had TCRB CDR3s that were moderately but significantly shorter.

The investigators reverse transcribed all of the isolated RNA, so they sequenced expressed TCRB transcripts. Here immunoSEQ multiplex PCR was the method, and the copy in TCRdb shows in-frame clones only, minus some. The sample lists 200,000 to 300,000 clones, over 20% seen once, with less than 0.035% in the top ten. Losses at the gene ends were 6 bases for V and 7 bases for J; bases not matched to a gene: 13. This CDR3 has 15 amino acids. Germline CDR1 and CDR2: SQVTM and ANQGSEA. This clone has a handful of counts. Its specificity is not known. The V gene is TRBV29-1, the J gene TRBJ2-5; TRBD2 matches at 11 bases. This TCR derives from a woman in her thirties or forties with type 1 diabetes. Specimen: naive CD4+ T cells from blood. The chain's CDR3 is CSVAMTSGVLGTQYF. CDR3 nucleotide sequence: TGCAGCGTCGCCATGACTAGCGGGGTCCTCGGGACCCAGTACTTC.